These 30 T cell receptor beta chains originate from one sample sequenced in a study of blood T cell repertoires in COVID-19. This table comes from immunoSEQ multiplex PCR, and its TCRdb copy is limited to in-frame clones, with some not included. The sample carries around 140,000 clones, roughly 89% recorded once. Sequenced sample: peripheral blood. The receptors stem from a man aged 45-60 years with active or convalescent COVID-19.

The chain is built from TRBV4-3 and TRBJ2-3, with TRBD1 matching 7 bases. The CDR3 runs to 16 residues. Germline lookup yields CDR1 LGHNA and CDR2 YSLEER. V lost 3 bases and J lost 1; bases outside the gene matches: 7. This chain's CDR3 is CASSHIGTVGTDTQYF. The CDR3 DNA reads as TGCGCCAGCAGCCACATAGGGACAGTCGGCACAGATACGCAGTATTTT.

The gene calls are TRBV2 and TRBJ1-5, with D hard to call. The germline V and J ends were trimmed by 7 bases and 1 base, with 11 bases remaining between them. The CDR3 totals 14 residues. Germline V gives CDR1 SNHLY, CDR2 FYNNEI. The CDR3 coding sequence is TGTGCCAGCAATCCCGGTCTAAGCAATCAGCCCCAGCATTTT. This encodes CASNPGLSNQPQHF.

The chain joins TRBV4-1 to TRBJ1-6, with 9 bases identical to TRBD1. The V and J ends lost 5 bases and 6 bases, in that order; junction bases with no gene match: 8. The length of the CDR3 is 16 residues. Germline V gene data show CDR1 as MGHRA and CDR2 as YSYEKL. CDR3 region: CASSSAGTGLNSPLHF. CDR3 DNA sequence: TGCGCCAGCAGCTCAGCTGGGACAGGGCTTAATTCACCCCTCCACTTT.

This clone was recorded once. V and J are TRBV6-5 and TRBJ1-1, with D possibly TRBD1 on 6 matching bases. V was clipped by 6 bases and J by 4 bases, with 15 bases between them. CDR1 MNHEY and CDR2 SVGAGI come from the germline V gene. The CDR3 runs to 14 residues. CDR3 nucleotide sequence: TGTGCCAGCAGCCCCGATACAGGGAGCACTGAAGCTTTCTTT. The encoded protein is CASSPDTGSTEAFF.

The rearrangement links TRBV27 to TRBJ2-1; 9 bases fit TRBD2. CDR3 length: 15 residues. Trimming took 6 bases from V and 4 from J; bases not matched to a gene: 7. The germline V gene encodes CDR1 MNHEY and CDR2 SMNVEV (reference sequence). Here the CDR3 reads CASRGWREGYNEQFF. For the CDR3, the DNA is TGTGCCAGCAGAGGGTGGCGGGAGGGATACAATGAGCAGTTCTTC.

The rearrangement joins TRBV15 to TRBJ1-3; possible D gene TRBD1, 5 bases. This CDR3 spans 17 amino acids. The germline V gene encodes CDR1 LNHNV and CDR2 YYDKDF (reference sequence). V was pared by 3 bases and J by 2 bases, with 17 bases between. DNA for the CDR3: TGTGCCACCAGCAGCCTTAGGGACTTTCCGACTGGAAACACCATATATTTT. It translates to CATSSLRDFPTGNTIYF.

This chain joins TRBV6-6 and TRBJ2-1; tentatively, D is TRBD1 (7 bases). Germline V gene data show CDR1 as MNHNY and CDR2 as SVGAGI (reference sequence). V dropped 3 bases and J dropped 7 bases, with 13 bases sitting between them. This CDR3 comprises 14 residues. The CDR3 region is CASSYGQGGNEQFF. DNA of the CDR3: TGTGCCAGCAGTTATGGCCAGGGGGGAAATGAGCAGTTCTTC.

This chain joins TRBV9 and TRBJ2-3; 8 bases line up with TRBD2. V shed 0 bases, J shed 6 bases, and the junction held 3 bases outside the gene matches. Germline V gene sequence: CDR1 SGDLS, CDR2 YYNGEE. This CDR3 is 14 amino acids long. CDR3 amino acids: CASSVDTSGDTQYF. As DNA, the CDR3 is TGTGCCAGCAGCGTAGACACTAGCGGTGATACGCAGTATTTT.

The gene calls are TRBV7-2 and TRBJ2-7; 9 bases are shared with TRBD1. Trimming removed 5 bases from V and 5 bases from J; junction bases left unmatched: 7. The CDR3 is 14 amino acids. Germline V lookup: CDR1 SGHTA, CDR2 FQGNSA. This CDR3 is CASSTGTGRHEQYF. CDR3 in DNA: TGTGCCAGCAGCACGGGGACAGGGAGACACGAGCAGTACTTC. Combining the CDR3 with reference TRBV7-2 and TRBJ2-7 gives the whole variable domain GAGVSQSPSNKVTEKGKDVELRCDPISGHTALYWYRQSLGQGLEFLIYFQGNSAPDKSGLPSDRFSAERTGGSVSTLTIQRTQQEDSAVYLCASSTGTGRHEQYFGPGTRLTVT.

The rearrangement links TRBV7-8 to TRBJ2-2; D gene unclear. The CDR3 runs 13 residues. Germline CDR1 SGHVS, CDR2 FQNEAQ. V lost 5 bases, J lost 8 bases, and 12 bases lay in between. CDR3 DNA sequence: TGTGCCAGCAGCCAGGTGCGGAGTGGGGAGCTGTTTTTT. Amino acids: CASSQVRSGELFF.

The rearrangement joins TRBV6-6 to TRBJ2-4; TRBD1 aligns across 9 bases. The CDR3 runs to 18 residues. Germline V gene sequence: CDR1 MNHNY, CDR2 SVGAGI (reference sequence). After removal of 6 bases from V and 7 bases from J, the junction contained 19 bases not matched to a gene. CDR3 DNA: TGTGCCAGCAGCCGAACCGGGACAGGGACCCAAGGAGGGAACATTCAGTACTTC. It specifies CASSRTGTGTQGGNIQYF.

There are a few counts of this clone. J is TRBJ2-7 and V is TRBV11-2, with 8 bases fitting TRBD2. The CDR3 covers 15 residues. V was clipped by 1 base and J by 5 bases; unmatched bases: 7. Germline CDR1 SGHAT, CDR2 FQNNGV. Written as DNA, the CDR3 is TGTGCCAGCAGCTTAGCGGGAGGGTTCCTGGACGAGCAGTACTTC. Its translation: CASSLAGGFLDEQYF.

The chain combines TRBV6-1 with TRBJ2-3; TRBD1 matches 10 bases. CDR3 length: 17 amino acids. Losses at the gene ends were 4 bases for V and 3 bases for J; bases not matched to a gene: 10. Germline V gene sequence: CDR1 MNHNS, CDR2 SASEGT. The DNA of the CDR3 is TGTGCCAGCAGTGCAGACCCGGGACAGGGGAAGACAGATACGCAGTATTTT. It encodes CASSADPGQGKTDTQYF.

The J gene is TRBJ2-3, the V gene TRBV7-2, with a weak D call TRBD2 (6 bases). CDR3 length equals 15 residues. Germline CDR1 and CDR2: SGHTA and FQGNSA. V was shortened by 5 bases and J by 4 bases, with 16 bases between the two germline ends. CDR3 sequence reads: CASSQNGAGSDTQYF. DNA of the CDR3: TGTGCCAGCAGCCAAAACGGGGCGGGGTCAGATACGCAGTATTTT.

This clone appeared a few times. This chain connects TRBV3-1 (or the pseudogene TRBV3-2) to TRBJ1-4; D is ambiguous. The germline V gene has CDR1 LGHDT and CDR2 YNNKEL (reference sequence). The V end lost 1 base, the J end lost 6 bases, and 9 bases lay between the germline ends. CDR3 length: 14 residues. CDR3 DNA sequence: TGTGCCAGCAGCCAAGGACTTGGTTATGAAAAACTGTTTTTT. Its protein is CASSQGLGYEKLFF.

The genes are TRBV19 and TRBJ2-1, with TRBD1 matching over 10 bases. The CDR3 contains 14 residues. The germline V gene encodes CDR1 LNHDA and CDR2 SQIVND (reference sequence). With 7 bases clipped from V and 9 bases from J, the junction kept 9 bases outside the gene matches. The CDR3 loop reads CASMGTGVNGEQFF. CDR3 bases: TGTGCCAGTATGGGGACAGGGGTGAACGGTGAGCAGTTCTTC.

The chain combines TRBV19 with TRBJ2-1, with D perhaps TRBD1 (6 bases). The CDR3 is 13 residues long. The V end lost 7 bases, the J end lost 4 bases, and 11 bases lay between the germline ends. Germline assignment: CDR1 LNHDA and CDR2 SQIVND (reference sequence). Here the CDR3 DNA reads TGTGCCAGTAATGGACAGCTTTACAATGAGCAGTTCTTC. Translated, it gives CASNGQLYNEQFF.

The V gene is TRBV30, the J gene TRBJ2-1, with 11 nucleotides matching TRBD2. Germline CDR1 reads GTSNPN; CDR2 reads SVGIG (reference sequence). V was pared by 4 bases and J by 7 bases, with 9 bases of the junction left unmatched. The CDR3 has 15 residues. CDR3 sequence reads: CAWTRLAGSGNEQFF. The CDR3, as DNA: TGTGCCTGGACCCGACTAGCGGGATCCGGGAATGAGCAGTTCTTC.

The chain joins TRBV6-6 to TRBJ2-2; TRBD2 agrees at 7 bases. The V and J ends lost 6 bases and 5 bases, in that order; junction bases with no gene match: 9. Per the germline V gene, CDR1 is MNHNY and CDR2 is SVGAGI (reference sequence). The length of the CDR3 is 15 residues. The CDR3 DNA follows: TGTGCCAGCAGCCCGTGGGAGGGAAGGACCGGGGAGCTGTTTTTT. Translated, it gives CASSPWEGRTGELFF.

This chain's CDR3 is CAWIAGSTDTQYF. The CDR3 bases are TGTGCCTGGATAGCGGGGAGCACAGATACGCAGTATTTT. The chain employs TRBV30 and TRBJ2-3; 8 bases map to TRBD2. Germline V gives CDR1 GTSNPN, CDR2 SVGIG (reference sequence). There are 13 residues in the CDR3. After removal of 4 bases from V and 0 bases from J, the junction contained 0 bases not matched to a gene.

V usage is TRBV5-5 and J usage is TRBJ2-7, with TRBD1 matching over 10 bases. Germline-derived CDR1 and CDR2 are SGHKS and YYEKEE (reference sequence). The J segment lost 4 bases and the V segment lost 7 bases, leaving 5 bases of the junction unmatched. The CDR3 sequence is 13 residues long. The CDR3 DNA follows: TGTGCCAGCTTCCGGGACAGGGGTTACGAGCAGTACTTC. Its protein is CASFRDRGYEQYF.

This clone has just a few counts. The rearrangement uses TRBV2 and TRBJ2-3, with TRBD2 identical over 7 bases. The CDR3 totals 14 residues. Unmatched junction bases numbered 4, after V lost 5 bases and J lost 2 bases. Germline V gives CDR1 SNHLY, CDR2 FYNNEI. The CDR3 region has the DNA TGTGCCAGCAGTCGCCTAGCGGTCACAGATACGCAGTATTTT. It encodes CASSRLAVTDTQYF. Using reference TRBV2 and TRBJ2-3 for the parts outside the CDR3, the full variable domain is EPEVTQTPSHQVTQMGQEVILRCVPISNHLYFYWYRQILGQKVEFLVSFYNNEISEKSEIFDDQFSVERPDGSNFTLKIRSTKLEDSAMYFCASSRLAVTDTQYFGPGTRLTVL.

The chain recombines TRBV19 with TRBJ1-4; weak D call: TRBD1 (5 bases). From germline, CDR1 is LNHDA and CDR2 SQIVND (reference sequence). The CDR3 is made up of 13 amino acids. Trimming shortened V by 8 bases and J by 8 bases, and 15 bases separated the two germline ends. CDR3 amino acids: CASHDRQLEKLFF. CDR3 nucleotide sequence: TGTGCCAGTCACGACCGACAGCTAGAAAAACTGTTTTTT. The variable domain in full, completed from reference TRBV19 and TRBJ1-4, reads DGGITQSPKYLFRKEGQNVTLSCEQNLNHDAMYWYRQDPGQGLRLIYYSQIVNDFQKGDIAEGYSVSREKKESFPLTVTSAQKNPTAFYLCASHDRQLEKLFFGSGTQLSVL.

The chain couples TRBV6-5 to TRBJ2-2, with TRBD2 matching over 7 bases. This CDR3 contains 14 residues. V trimming: 10 bases; J trimming: 4 bases; junction bases outside the gene matches: 9. Germline V gene data show CDR1 as MNHEY and CDR2 as SVGAGI. The CDR3 region is CATREGLVTGELFF. As DNA, the CDR3 is TGTGCCACAAGGGAGGGGCTTGTCACCGGGGAGCTGTTTTTT.

This CDR3 reads CASSGGRSPLYEQYF. Written as DNA, the CDR3 is TGTGCCAGCAGCGGGGGGCGGAGTCCCTTATACGAGCAGTACTTC. The genes are TRBV2 and TRBJ2-7; tentative D call: TRBD2 (7 bases). Germline CDR1 is SNHLY and CDR2 is FYNNEI. The CDR3 contains 15 residues. V lost 6 bases to trimming and J lost 4 bases, with 19 bases between them. The full variable domain, with the rest looked up from reference TRBV2 and TRBJ2-7, is EPEVTQTPSHQVTQMGQEVILRCVPISNHLYFYWYRQILGQKVEFLVSFYNNEISEKSEIFDDQFSVERPDGSNFTLKIRSTKLEDSAMYFCASSGGRSPLYEQYFGPGTRLTVT.

The chain uses TRBV28 and TRBJ1-6, with unresolved D. This CDR3 spans 14 amino acids. V lost 3 bases to trimming and J lost 10 bases, with 13 bases between them. Germline CDR1 is MDHEN and CDR2 is SYDVKM. The CDR3 loop is CASSFGFGGSPLHF. The CDR3 bases are TGTGCCAGCAGTTTCGGGTTTGGTGGATCACCCCTCCACTTT.

The rearrangement links TRBV27 to TRBJ2-1; a weak D match, TRBD2 (6 bases). V lost 8 bases to trimming and J lost 1 base, with 12 bases between them. CDR1 MNHEY and CDR2 SMNVEV come from the germline V gene (reference sequence). The CDR3 loop spans 14 amino acids. CDR3 residues: CASGRGSSYNEQFF. The CDR3 DNA is TGTGCCAGCGGACGGGGGAGTTCCTACAATGAGCAGTTCTTC.

The sample holds one count of this clone. This sequence joins TRBV11-2 and TRBJ2-7; D uncertain. Between the trimmed V and J ends, which lost 5 bases and 3 bases, there was a span of 5 bases. The length of the CDR3 is 11 residues. Germline CDR1 reads SGHAT; CDR2 reads FQNNGV. CDR3 sequence (DNA): TGTGCCAGCAGCCAGAACTACGAGCAGTACTTC. Its translation is CASSQNYEQYF.

This clone has a single count. The rearrangement links TRBV19 to TRBJ2-3; a possible D gene is TRBD1 (5 bases). The CDR3 extends over 13 amino acids. Trimming left V 3 bases short and J 3 bases short, with 7 bases between. Per germline, CDR1 LNHDA and CDR2 SQIVND (reference sequence). The CDR3 DNA reads as TGTGCCAGTAGTATGGGGCAGACAGATACGCAGTATTTT. Translated, it gives CASSMGQTDTQYF.

This rearrangement joins TRBV12-3 or TRBV12-4 to TRBJ2-3, with D possibly being TRBD1 (6 bases). V lost 2 bases to trimming and J lost 3 bases, with 6 bases between them. The CDR3 sequence is 13 residues long. CDR3 in amino acids: CASSLTGTDTQYF. DNA of the CDR3: TGTGCCAGCAGTTTAACAGGGACAGATACGCAGTATTTT.